This T cell receptor beta chain originates from a study of T-cell memory formation after mild COVID-19 (dated by TCRdb to the early 2020s). Describing the broader study: TCR sequence clusters from the two donors were largely donor specific. T-cell clones expanding and contracting after mild COVID-19 in a couple of donors were tracked by longitudinal TCRalpha and TCRbeta repertoire sequencing. Two young, previously healthy adult volunteers, one female and one male, were included in the cohort. General findings and caveats noted by the study authors: Contracting CD4+ clones appeared mostly in the CM and EM memory subsets, whereas CD8+ clones were enriched in EMRA. SARS-CoV-2 specificity was not confirmed for the second-wave clones peaking on day 37. From day 15 to 85, contracting clones showed balanced CD4/CD8 phenotypes, whereas a second wave of clones that expanded from day 15 to 37 leaned towards CD4+. The study covered only a couple of mild cases, and larger cohorts including severe cases with pre-infection samples were considered necessary. Some responding clones were found in pre-infection memory, which suggests that pre-existing cross-reactive memory T cells took part in the SARS-CoV-2 response.

As to this clonotype: No cognate antigen has been identified for it. No much larger clone is present one base from it, and per-base qualities are unavailable.

Ficoll-Paque density gradient centrifugation was the method used to isolate PBMCs. The instrument was an Illumina NovaSeq 6000. TCRalpha and TCRbeta cDNA libraries were built by 5'RACE with constant-segment primers, adding sample barcodes and unique molecular identifiers. RNA was extracted from every sample with Trizol reagent. The libraries were amplified in two PCR steps, and the second step added a second sample barcode and Illumina TruSeq adapters. The libraries were sequenced on an Illumina NovaSeq using 2 x 150 bp paired-end reads. The paper's data handling went like this. Reads were demultiplexed and collapsed into UMI-guided consensus sequences with migec v1.2.7. Using mixcr v2.1.11, the UMI consensuses were aligned to TRA and TRB V and J templates and assembled into clonotypes. A clonotype was counted as expanded or contracted only if both edgeR and NoisET called the change significant, with noise models trained on biological replicates. For edgeR calls, the cutoffs were a false discovery rate-adjusted p below 0.01 and a log2 fold-change threshold of 1. As an exploratory analysis of dynamics, max-normalized trajectories of the 1000 most abundant clonotypes were examined with PCA combined with hierarchical clustering. Each responding clone was given a CD4 or CD8 phenotype based on the CD4+ and CD8+ repertoires, which had been sequenced separately. The raw public data were reprocessed by TCRdb itself: fastp quality trimming at Q25, MiXCR clonotype calling, in-frame beta chains only. Each entry is one CDR3 protein sequence, shown with its most common DNA and genes. None of the V and J calls come from the authors' own analysis; TCRdb made them. Counted in this sample were about 350,000 distinct CDR3 sequences; 25% to 30% of them appeared once. The ten most abundant clones make up approximately 12% of the sample.

The germline V gene gives CDR1 as KGHDR and CDR2 as SFDVKD. A distance of 11 bases separates the germline ends of V and J, which lose 3 bases and 0 bases respectively. The CDR3, cysteine through phenylalanine, is 16 amino acids long. The only DNA kept is the CDR3, 48 bases in frame from the first base. The V and J segments used are TRBV24-1 and TRBJ2-1, with the D segment possibly TRBD1 or TRBD2, each aligning over 6 bases. The clonotype was recovered from an adult woman who had mild COVID-19 (a few samples of this study predate the infection). The sample titles of this study are shuffled in the database, so cell type and time point are left out; the donor was told from shared clones. Sequenced material: PBMCs or a T cell subset sorted from them (not recorded which). The nucleotide sequence reads TGTGCCACCAGTGATCCCGGGGGCCGCTCCTACAATGAGCAGTTCTTC. Its amino acids are CATSDPGGRSYNEQFF.